The 22 T cell receptor beta chains below come from one sample, sequenced in a study of blood T cell repertoires in COVID-19. Measured with immunoSEQ multiplex PCR; TCRdb has only the in-frame clones, and not every one. This sample yields about 280,000 clones, of which about 85% are seen a single time; about 2.5% belongs to the top ten. Input material: PBMCs or T cells enriched from blood (not recorded which). All receptors come from a woman aged 45-60 years who had recovered from COVID-19.

The rearrangement joins TRBV18 to TRBJ1-6; 9 bases line up with TRBD1. The CDR3 spans 15 residues. Germline assignment: CDR1 KGHSH and CDR2 LQKENI. V trimming: 5 bases; J trimming: 5 bases; junction bases outside the gene matches: 4. The CDR3 coding sequence is TGTGCCAGCTCAATGACAGGGGGGAATAATTCACCCCTCCACTTT. This translates into CASSMTGGNNSPLHF.

The CDR3 loop is CASSLNRGGEQYF. CDR3 nucleotides: TGTGCCAGCAGCCTCAACAGGGGTGGGGAGCAGTACTTC. The J gene is TRBJ2-7, the V gene TRBV7-3, with 7 bases matching TRBD1. This CDR3 has 13 amino acids. Germline V gives CDR1 SGHTA, CDR2 FQGTGA. J was trimmed by 7 bases and V by 5 bases; bases with no gene match: 8.

The J gene is TRBJ1-1, the V gene TRBV19; possible D gene TRBD1, 5 bases. With 4 bases removed from V and 4 bases from J, the gap between germline ends came to 10 bases. CDR3 length: 13 amino acids. The germline V gene encodes CDR1 LNHDA and CDR2 SQIVND (reference sequence). As DNA, the CDR3 is TGTGCCAGTAGTACGTTGACAGCCACTGAAGCTTTCTTT. Protein: CASSTLTATEAFF.

This chain connects TRBV6-5 to TRBJ1-1, with 8 bases fitting TRBD1. With V trimmed by 2 bases and J by 4 bases, 6 bases remained unmatched. The CDR3 totals 15 residues. CDR1 and CDR2 (germline): MNHEY, SVGAGI. Written as DNA, the CDR3 is TGTGCCAGCAGTTACACAGGGACAGGAGGCACTGAAGCTTTCTTT. Encoded protein: CASSYTGTGGTEAFF.

This clone was recorded once. V usage is TRBV6-2 or TRBV6-3 and J usage is TRBJ1-5; D remains unclear. The CDR3 covers 14 residues. Trimming shortened V by 0 bases and J by 6 bases, and 9 bases separated the two germline ends. The germline CDR1 and CDR2 sequences are MNHEY and SVGEGT. DNA of the CDR3: TGTGCCAGCAGTTACTCGAGGGATGGTCAGCCCCAGCATTTT. This gives the protein CASSYSRDGQPQHF.

The rearrangement joins TRBV7-2 to TRBJ2-1, with 11 bases identical to TRBD2. The germline CDR1 and CDR2 sequences are SGHTA and FQGNSA. This CDR3 comprises 17 residues. V lost 1 base to trimming and J lost 8 bases; unmatched junction nucleotides: 10. CDR3 sequence: CASSLEGTSGGMDEQFF. In nucleotides, the CDR3 is TGTGCCAGCAGCTTAGAAGGGACTAGCGGAGGGATGGATGAGCAGTTCTTC.

V is TRBV12-3 or TRBV12-4 and J is TRBJ1-1; D is uncertain. V lost 6 bases to trimming and J lost 10 bases, with 18 bases between them. The CDR3 is 13 residues long. The CDR3 bases are TGTGCCAGCAGCCGAGAGGGAGAGGTGGGAGCTTTCTTT. Its translation: CASSREGEVGAFF.

The V call is TRBV11-2, the J call TRBJ2-1; the D gene is possibly TRBD2 (6 bases). CDR3 size: 16 residues. CDR1 SGHAT and CDR2 FQNNGV come from the germline V gene. V shed 3 bases and J shed 1 base, with 13 bases lying between them. The CDR3 loop is CASSFTSGVSYNEQFF. In nucleotides, the CDR3 is TGTGCCAGCAGCTTTACCTCGGGAGTGTCCTACAATGAGCAGTTCTTC.

V gene TRBV28 combines with J gene TRBJ2-5, with 12 bases aligning to TRBD1. V lost 6 bases, J lost 3 bases, and 8 bases stayed unmatched. The CDR3 covers 16 residues. Germline V CDR1 and CDR2: MDHEN, SYDVKM. The DNA of the CDR3 is TGTGCCAGCAGCTTCCCGGGACAGGGGGCAGAAGAGACCCAGTACTTC. It encodes CASSFPGQGAEETQYF.

This clone was found once. This chain joins TRBV28 and TRBJ1-1; D unclear. The CDR3 loop spans 13 amino acids. Per germline, CDR1 MDHEN and CDR2 SYDVKM. V lost 6 bases and J 3 bases, leaving 11 bases between the germline ends. Here the CDR3 reads CASRSGLHTEAFF. Here the CDR3 DNA reads TGTGCCAGCAGATCCGGGTTGCACACTGAAGCTTTCTTT.

The chain combines TRBV4-3 with TRBJ2-3, with TRBD2 matching 9 bases. V shed 1 base and J 5 bases; nucleotides not matched to a gene: 7. The length of the CDR3 is 16 residues. From germline, CDR1 is LGHNA and CDR2 YSLEER. CDR3 protein: CASSQASGTPGDTQYF. The CDR3, as DNA: TGCGCCAGCAGCCAAGCTAGCGGGACGCCCGGAGATACGCAGTATTTT.

In the case of this clone: Other nucleotide sequences from this sample produce the same CDR3. The chain uses TRBV7-2 and TRBJ1-6, with 8 nucleotides matching TRBD1. The germline CDR1 and CDR2 sequences are SGHTA and FQGNSA. The CDR3 consists of 15 residues. The ends lost 1 base at V and 6 bases at J; junction bases unmatched: 2. Here the CDR3 reads CASSLGTGTNSPLHF. In nucleotides, the CDR3 is TGTGCCAGCAGCTTAGGGACAGGGACTAATTCACCCCTCCACTTT.

The rearrangement joins TRBV30 to TRBJ2-4; 8 bases agree with TRBD1. Per germline, CDR1 GTSNPN and CDR2 SVGIG (reference sequence). The CDR3 length is 12 residues. Trimming cost V 2 bases and J 6 bases; bases outside gene matches: 0. The DNA for the CDR3 is TGTGCCTGGAGTACAGGGGGAAACATTCAGTACTTC. Translating gives CAWSTGGNIQYF. Variable domain in full (rest from reference TRBV30 and TRBJ2-4): SQTIHQWPATLVQPVGSPLSLECTVEGTSNPNLYWYRQAAGRGLQLLFYSVGIGQISSEVPQNLSASRPQDRQFILSSKKLLLSDSGFYLCAWSTGGNIQYFGAGTRLSVL.

This clone has only one observation. The chain recombines TRBV11-3 with TRBJ2-1; 9 nucleotides match TRBD2. Germline values: CDR1 SGHNT, CDR2 YENEEA. The CDR3 has 15 residues. V shed 3 bases, J shed 4 bases, and the junction held 4 bases outside the gene matches. The CDR3 region has the DNA TGTGCCAGCAGCTTGACTAGCGGCCAATACAATGAGCAGTTCTTC. Its protein is CASSLTSGQYNEQFF.

CDR3 DNA sequence: TGTGCCAGCTCACTAGGGTTAGCGTCCGATCAGCCCCAGCATTTT. As protein: CASSLGLASDQPQHF. The V and J genes are TRBV18 and TRBJ1-5; no clear D gene. The CDR3 consists of 15 residues. V was shortened by 4 bases and J by 5 bases, with 15 bases between the two germline ends. The germline gives CDR1 KGHSH, CDR2 LQKENI.

The chain is built from TRBV28 and TRBJ1-2; 7 bases are a match to TRBD1. Per the germline V gene, CDR1 is MDHEN and CDR2 is SYDVKM. The J segment lost 5 bases and the V segment lost 7 bases, leaving 10 bases of the junction unmatched. This CDR3 contains 14 residues. The CDR3 DNA reads as TGTGCCAGCACCCCGGGCGGGACAGTGTATGGCTACACCTTC. This codes for CASTPGGTVYGYTF.

This chain joins TRBV7-9 and TRBJ2-7; 8 nucleotides align to TRBD1. The CDR3 extends over 13 amino acids. The V gene's germline CDR1 is SEHNR and CDR2 FQNEAQ (reference sequence). V trimming: 3 bases; J trimming: 6 bases; junction bases outside the gene matches: 4. The DNA for the CDR3 is TGTGCCAGCAGCTTGTCACAGGGGGGCGAGCAGTACTTC. This codes for CASSLSQGGEQYF.

This clone showed up just once. The chain couples TRBV12-3 or TRBV12-4 to TRBJ1-6; TRBD1 might be the D (5 bases). Trimming removed 4 bases from V and 7 bases from J, with 8 bases in between. This CDR3 region has 13 residues. The CDR3 nucleotides read TGTGCCAGCAGTTCCAGGGAAAATTCACCCCTCCACTTT. Amino acid sequence: CASSSRENSPLHF.

Concerning this clone itself: Other DNA sequences of this sample code for an identical CDR3. J is TRBJ1-1 and V is TRBV12-3 or TRBV12-4; D uncertain. Trimming pared 3 bases from V and 0 bases from J, leaving 5 bases between. CDR3 length equals 13 residues. This CDR3 reads CASSFSVNTEAFF. CDR3 nucleotide sequence: TGTGCCAGCAGTTTTTCTGTGAACACTGAAGCTTTCTTT.

The chain joins TRBV5-1 to TRBJ2-1, with 7 positions matching TRBD1. Losses at the gene ends were 5 bases for V and 1 base for J; bases not matched to a gene: 3. Germline CDR1 is SGHRS and CDR2 is YFSETQ. This CDR3 has 14 amino acids. CDR3 sequence: CASSWGQSYNEQFF. CDR3 nucleotides: TGCGCCAGCAGTTGGGGACAGTCCTACAATGAGCAGTTCTTC.

This clone was recorded a few times. The chain employs TRBV19 and TRBJ1-5; 7 bases are shared with TRBD1. The CDR3 has 16 residues. After removal of 4 bases from V and 7 bases from J, the junction contained 13 bases not matched to a gene. Germline V lookup: CDR1 LNHDA, CDR2 SQIVND (reference sequence). CDR3 sequence: CASSRPTDRVGQPQHF. CDR3 sequence (DNA): TGTGCCAGTAGTAGACCTACTGACAGGGTTGGGCAGCCCCAGCATTTT.

Only one count was recorded for this clone. This chain joins TRBV3-1 (or the pseudogene TRBV3-2) and TRBJ2-5; perhaps TRBD2 as D (6 bases). The CDR3 runs to 15 residues. Germline values: CDR1 LGHDT, CDR2 YNNKEL (reference sequence). Trimming shortened V by 6 bases and J by 6 bases, and 20 bases separated the two germline ends. CDR3: CASSFKPGGGQTQYF. As DNA, the CDR3 is TGTGCCAGCAGTTTTAAGCCCGGGGGTGGACAGACCCAGTACTTC.